This TCR beta chain was profiled in a study of blood T cell repertoires in COVID-19. Study-wide context: Specimens from acute and convalescent COVID-19 originated in the United States, Italy and Spain. T cells, B-cell-depleted T cells, or PBMCs provided the cDNA or gDNA that served as material.

CDR3 size: 13 residues. Germline V CDR1 and CDR2: MNHEY, SVGAGI. V lost 4 bases and J 6 bases, leaving 12 bases between the germline ends. As originally analysed: How many nucleated cells were present was estimated from reference gene primer amplification. Libraries were prepared by immunoSEQ multiplex PCR; TCRdb keeps only in-frame clonotypes and omits some of them. The V and J calls and clone size come from that table; D and trimming were worked out from the DNA. Found here are approximately 50,000 clones, 79% of them singletons; the top ten hold 25%. The clonotype was recovered from a man aged 65-85 years with acute or convalescent COVID-19. The source material was peripheral blood. V and J are TRBV6-5 and TRBJ1-1, with D tentatively TRBD1 (5 bases). For the CDR3, the DNA is TGTGCCAGCAGTTTGGGGGGACCGTCTGAAGCTTTCTTT. The encoded protein is CASSLGGPSEAFF.